The 10 T cell receptor beta chains given below trace back to one sample, sequenced in a study of blood T cell repertoires in COVID-19. Here immunoSEQ multiplex PCR was the method, and the copy in TCRdb shows in-frame clones only, minus some. The top ten hold roughly 7% of the sample, which has roughly 120,000 clones, approximately 80% seen once. The sequenced sample was peripheral blood. These TCRs come from a woman aged 45-65 years with acute or convalescent COVID-19.

The V and J genes are TRBV6-5 and TRBJ1-2; 8 bases line up with TRBD1. The CDR3 has 14 amino acids. Germline V gives CDR1 MNHEY, CDR2 SVGAGI. Trimming at V came to 5 bases and at J to 4 bases, leaving 6 bases not matched to a gene. The CDR3, as DNA: TGTGCCAGCAGTCCCACAGGGGGAAGCTATGGCTACACCTTC. Its translation is CASSPTGGSYGYTF.

The chain carries TRBV5-5 and TRBJ2-3; 11 bases fit TRBD2. V lost 4 bases to trimming and J lost 2 bases; unmatched junction nucleotides: 6. The CDR3 sequence is 16 residues long. The germline V gene encodes CDR1 SGHKS and CDR2 YYEKEE (reference sequence). For the CDR3, the DNA is TGTGCCAGCAGCGGAGGGACTAGCGGACCCACAGATACGCAGTATTTT. It specifies CASSGGTSGPTDTQYF.

The sample holds one count of this clone. The chain is built from TRBV10-3 and TRBJ1-5; D unresolved. This CDR3 region has 13 residues. Germline CDR1 reads ENHRY; CDR2 reads SYGVKD. Trimming took off 3 bases at V and 5 bases at J, with 8 bases between the two ends. CDR3 nucleotide sequence: TGTGCCATCAGTGATAGGGAGGATCAGCCCCAGCATTTT. Protein sequence: CAISDREDQPQHF.

Notes on this clone: Distinct nucleotide sequences in the sample also encode this CDR3. V gene TRBV3-1 (or the pseudogene TRBV3-2) combines with J gene TRBJ1-1, with a weak D call TRBD1 (6 bases). Trimming took 4 bases from V and 1 from J, leaving 10 bases between them. The CDR3 is 14 residues long. CDR1 LGHDT and CDR2 YNNKEL come from the germline V gene (reference sequence). The CDR3 loop is CASSRRGANTEAFF. Here the CDR3 DNA reads TGTGCCAGCAGCCGTCGGGGGGCGAACACTGAAGCTTTCTTT.

The rearrangement links TRBV3-1 (or the pseudogene TRBV3-2) to TRBJ2-3; D is unclear. V was pared by 2 bases and J by 6 bases, with 9 bases between. The germline V gene has CDR1 LGHDT and CDR2 YNNKEL (reference sequence). This CDR3 is built from 13 residues. The DNA for the CDR3 is TGTGCCAGCAGCCAACAGTTCGGGGATACGCAGTATTTT. Protein product: CASSQQFGDTQYF.

The chain couples TRBV3-1 (or the pseudogene TRBV3-2) to TRBJ2-1, with D possibly matching TRBD2 (6 bases). The CDR3 is 13 amino acids. V lost 6 bases and J lost 4, with 10 bases in between. CDR1 is LGHDT, CDR2 YNNKEL, per germline (reference sequence). The CDR3 DNA sequence: TGTGCCAGCAGGGAGGGTCCGTACAATGAGCAGTTCTTC. This gives the protein CASREGPYNEQFF.

The V call is TRBV29-1, the J call TRBJ1-4, with D perhaps TRBD1 (6 bases). Trimming removed 6 bases at V and 8 bases at J, with 19 bases between. From germline, CDR1 is SQVTM and CDR2 ANQGSEA. CDR3 length equals 14 residues. DNA for the CDR3: TGCAGCGTCCGAACGGACCGCAGGGGCGAAAAACTGTTTTTT. Protein sequence: CSVRTDRRGEKLFF. Complete variable domain (other parts from reference TRBV29-1 and TRBJ1-4): SAVISQKPSRDICQRGTSLTIQCQVDSQVTMMFWYRQQPGQSLTLIATANQGSEATYESGFVIDKFPISRPNLTFSTLTVSNMSPEDSSIYLCSVRTDRRGEKLFFGSGTQLSVL.

This sequence joins TRBV9 and TRBJ2-2; possible D gene TRBD2, 6 bases. The CDR3 is made up of 15 amino acids. Trimming stripped 4 bases from V and 1 base from J, with 11 bases between. Looked up from germline, CDR1 is SGDLS and CDR2 is YYNGEE. CDR3 sequence reads: CASSPWGGNTGELFF. Written as DNA, the CDR3 is TGTGCCAGCAGCCCATGGGGAGGGAACACCGGGGAGCTGTTTTTT.

This clone was detected only a few times. CDR3 sequence reads: CASSETPGQGGEKLFF. CDR3 nucleotide sequence: TGTGCCAGCAGTGAAACCCCAGGACAGGGAGGGGAAAAACTGTTTTTT. J is TRBJ1-4 and V is TRBV6-1; 8 bases are shared with TRBD1. In germline, CDR1 is MNHNS, CDR2 SASEGT. Germline trimming cut 2 bases from V and 8 bases from J; bases unmatched to any gene: 10. This CDR3 comprises 16 residues.

The rearrangement uses TRBV5-1 and TRBJ1-2; D not certain. The V end was cut by 2 bases, the J end by 6 bases, with 14 bases between. The CDR3 length is 14 residues. Germline CDR1 is SGHRS and CDR2 is YFSETQ. The CDR3 loop reads CASSLSEGRDGYTF. The CDR3 DNA sequence: TGCGCCAGCAGCTTATCTGAGGGCCGGGATGGCTACACCTTC.